This T cell receptor beta chain came from a study of blood T cells in healthy people across ages. Isolation of PBMCs gave at least 7 million cells per sample. Deletions cut 0 bases from V and 6 bases from J, with 15 bases between. This CDR3 comprises 15 residues. Germline V CDR1 and CDR2: LNHNV, YYDKDF (reference sequence). It was with a sample-barcoded 5' primer and a J-beta primer mix that a second PCR of roughly 7 to 12 cycles was run. One entry per CDR3 protein results from TCRdb running MiXCR on the 5' RACE reads. The top ten clones hold about 10% of a sample with 1.6 million or so distinct CDR3 sequences, 30% to 35% of them seen once. This clonotype has just a few counts. What it binds is unknown. General observations from the study: No one knew whether donors had CMV, which possibly confounded expanded clonotype changes. Higher naive T cell percentage went strongly together with higher TCR beta diversity. Both naive CD4+ cell counts and diversity were greater in long-lived donors than in aged donors.

This chain joins TRBV15 and TRBJ2-7, with a possible D match to TRBD1 (5 bases). The sequence was collected from a woman under 40 in good health. The sequenced material came from blood. The CDR3 nucleotides are TGTGCCACCAGCAGAGATCTCGGCAGGGTAGGCGAGCAGTACTTC. Amino acid sequence: CATSRDLGRVGEQYF.